Given below is one T cell receptor (beta chain) in context. Its target is unknown. Both subsets, CD45RA+ naive and CD45RA-negative memory, were split from the CD4+ cells. This specimen belongs to a study of shared clonotypes between healthy human individuals. In the study overall: CD4 naive cells filled three plates per donor, CD4 memory three, CD8 naive two and CD8 memory one.

Study-wide findings and caveats: Investigators collected only blood, and repertoires in tissues likely differ. Larger estimated richness was generally recorded for naive subsets relative to memory subsets.

Using immunoSEQ multiplex PCR, the repertoire was profiled, and TCRdb retains in-frame clones only, with some absent. Among about 2.3 million clones, 80% to 95% were seen once, and the ten largest hold about 0.39%. The ends were cut back, 10 bases at V and 6 bases at J, with 21 bases in the middle. The CDR3 spans 14 residues. The germline V gene has CDR1 SGHVS and CDR2 FQNEAQ. The sample was naive CD4+ T cells from PBMCs. The subset: CD45RA+ positively selected. The gene calls are TRBV7-8 and TRBJ2-5; perhaps TRBD1 as D (5 bases). The clonotype was recovered from a young man in good health. Some clones in this sample may be carry-over from other donors' samples. CDR3 in amino acids: CATGEWGRVKTQYF. CDR3 sequence (DNA): TGTGCCACCGGAGAGTGGGGCAGAGTCAAGACCCAGTACTTC.